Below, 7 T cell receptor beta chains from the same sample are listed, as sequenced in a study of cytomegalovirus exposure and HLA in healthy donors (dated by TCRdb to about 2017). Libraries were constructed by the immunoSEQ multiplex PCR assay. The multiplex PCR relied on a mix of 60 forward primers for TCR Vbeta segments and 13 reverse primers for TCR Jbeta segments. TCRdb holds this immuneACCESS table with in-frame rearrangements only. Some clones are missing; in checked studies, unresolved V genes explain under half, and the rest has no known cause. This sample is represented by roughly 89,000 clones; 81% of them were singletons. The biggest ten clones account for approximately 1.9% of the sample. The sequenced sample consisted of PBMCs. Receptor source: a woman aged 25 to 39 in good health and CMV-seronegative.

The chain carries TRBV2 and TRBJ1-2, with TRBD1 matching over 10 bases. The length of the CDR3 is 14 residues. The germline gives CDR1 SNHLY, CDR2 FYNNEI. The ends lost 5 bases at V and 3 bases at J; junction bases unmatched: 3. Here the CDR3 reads CASSRQGADYGYTF. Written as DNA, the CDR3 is TGTGCCAGCAGTCGACAGGGGGCGGACTATGGCTACACCTTC. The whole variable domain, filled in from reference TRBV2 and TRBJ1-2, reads EPEVTQTPSHQVTQMGQEVILRCVPISNHLYFYWYRQILGQKVEFLVSFYNNEISEKSEIFDDQFSVERPDGSNFTLKIRSTKLEDSAMYFCASSRQGADYGYTFGSGTRLTVV.

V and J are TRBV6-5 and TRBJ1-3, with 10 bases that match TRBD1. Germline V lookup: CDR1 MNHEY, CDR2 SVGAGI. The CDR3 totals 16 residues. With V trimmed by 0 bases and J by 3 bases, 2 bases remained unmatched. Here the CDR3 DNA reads TGTGCCAGCAGTTACTCGACAGGGGGCGGTGGAAACACCATATATTTT. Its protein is CASSYSTGGGGNTIYF.

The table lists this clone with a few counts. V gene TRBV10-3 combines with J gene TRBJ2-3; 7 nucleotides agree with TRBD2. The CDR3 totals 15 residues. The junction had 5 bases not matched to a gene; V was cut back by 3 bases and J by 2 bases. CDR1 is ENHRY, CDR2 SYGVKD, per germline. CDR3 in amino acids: CAISDASGYTDTQYF. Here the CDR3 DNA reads TGTGCCATCAGTGACGCTAGCGGTTACACAGATACGCAGTATTTT.

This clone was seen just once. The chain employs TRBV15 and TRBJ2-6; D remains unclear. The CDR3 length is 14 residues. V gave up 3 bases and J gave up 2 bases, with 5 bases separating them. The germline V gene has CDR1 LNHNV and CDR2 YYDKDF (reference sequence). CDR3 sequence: CATSRSTGANVLTF. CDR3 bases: TGTGCCACCAGCAGGAGTACTGGGGCCAACGTCCTGACTTTC.

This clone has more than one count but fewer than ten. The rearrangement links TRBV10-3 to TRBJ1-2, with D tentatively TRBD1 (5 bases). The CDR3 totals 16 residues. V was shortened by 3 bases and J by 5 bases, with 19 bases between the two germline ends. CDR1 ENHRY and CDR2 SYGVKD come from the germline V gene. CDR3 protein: CAISDNRQGLGYGYTF. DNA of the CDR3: TGTGCCATCAGTGATAATAGGCAGGGCCTCGGTTATGGCTACACCTTC.

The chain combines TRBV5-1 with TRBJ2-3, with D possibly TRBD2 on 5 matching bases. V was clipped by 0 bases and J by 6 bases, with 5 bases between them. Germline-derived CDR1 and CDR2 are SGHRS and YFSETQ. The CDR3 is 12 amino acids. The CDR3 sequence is CASSLGGDTQYF. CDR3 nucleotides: TGCGCCAGCAGCTTGGGCGGGGATACGCAGTATTTT.

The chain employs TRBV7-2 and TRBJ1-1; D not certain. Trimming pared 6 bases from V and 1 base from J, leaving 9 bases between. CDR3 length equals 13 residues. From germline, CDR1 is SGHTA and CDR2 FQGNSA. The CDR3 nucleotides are TGTGCCAGCAGGATACATCCGAACACTGAAGCTTTCTTT. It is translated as CASRIHPNTEAFF.